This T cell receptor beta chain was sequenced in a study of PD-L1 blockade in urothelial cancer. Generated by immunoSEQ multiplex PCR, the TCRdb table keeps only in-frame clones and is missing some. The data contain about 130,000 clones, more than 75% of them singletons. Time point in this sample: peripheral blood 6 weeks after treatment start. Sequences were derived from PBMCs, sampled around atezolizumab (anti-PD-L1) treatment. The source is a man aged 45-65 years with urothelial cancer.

The DNA of the CDR3 is TGTGCCAGCATCGAAACAGGTTATTTTTCACCCCTCCACTTT. Translation gives CASIETGYFSPLHF. V is TRBV6-4 and J is TRBJ1-6, with D maybe TRBD1 (5 bases). This CDR3 has 14 amino acids. V lost 7 bases and J 9 bases, leaving 16 bases between the germline ends. The germline V gene encodes CDR1 MRHNA and CDR2 SNTAGT.